This record covers a single T cell receptor beta chain. The germline CDR1 and CDR2 sequences are MNHEY and SVGAGI. V lost 7 bases to trimming and J lost 3 bases, with 10 bases between them. The CDR3 covers 14 residues. The data stem from a study of blood T cell repertoires in COVID-19. Whole-study context: The samples span acute and convalescent COVID-19 from the United States, Italy and Spain. T cells, B-cell-depleted T cells, or PBMCs supplied cDNA or gDNA.

Authors' processing steps: Nucleated cell counts were estimated from reference gene primer amplification. Produced via immunoSEQ multiplex PCR; TCRdb's table is partial and in-frame only. The V and J calls and clone size are taken from that table; D and trimming were inferred from the DNA. The sample records about 250,000 clones, about 91% being singletons. The chain combines TRBV6-5 with TRBJ1-6, with a possible D match to TRBD1 (6 bases). The TCR sequence derives from a woman under 40 with COVID-19, enrolled during active disease. Sequenced sample: peripheral blood. The CDR3 is CASTRGLYNSPLHF. In DNA form, the CDR3 reads TGTGCCAGCACCAGGGGCCTCTATAATTCACCCCTCCACTTT.